These 2 T cell receptor beta chains were all obtained from the same sample, sequenced in a study of shared clonotypes between healthy human individuals. TCRdb's copy holds only in-frame clones and misses some; the assay was immunoSEQ multiplex PCR. The data hold around 2.5 million clones, with roughly 93% observed a single time. Sequences were obtained from naive CD4+ T cells from PBMCs. Subset indicated: CD45RA+ positively selected. The receptors shown here come from a man between 18 and 29 years old in good health. Some clones in this sample may be carry-over from other donors' samples.

V is TRBV6-4 and J is TRBJ1-1; TRBD1 matches at 9 bases. With V trimmed by 1 base and J by 11 bases, 2 bases remained unmatched. Germline values: CDR1 MRHNA, CDR2 SNTAGT. The CDR3 covers 12 residues. The CDR3 nucleotides read TGTGCCAGCAGTGACTTGGGGACAGGGGCTTTCTTT. Translating gives CASSDLGTGAFF.

Concerning this clone: Other DNA sequences in this specimen translate into the identical CDR3. This chain links TRBV18 with TRBJ2-7; TRBD2 matches at 8 bases. The ends lost 3 bases at V and 2 bases at J; junction bases unmatched: 6. The CDR3 is made up of 15 amino acids. Looked up from germline, CDR1 is KGHSH and CDR2 is LQKENI. The CDR3 region has the DNA TGTGCCAGCTCACCTCCGGGACTAGGCACCTACGAGCAGTACTTC. This codes for CASSPPGLGTYEQYF.